Reported below is one TCR beta chain. Looked up from germline, CDR1 is SGHKS and CDR2 is YYEKEE (reference sequence). The CDR3 has 17 residues. Trimming took 4 bases from V and 5 from J, leaving 21 bases between them. The sample comes from a study of blood T cell repertoires in COVID-19. Looking at the study overall: Researchers got acute and convalescent COVID-19 samples from the United States, Italy and Spain. Sample material is recorded as cDNA or gDNA derived from T cells, B-cell-depleted T cells, or PBMCs.

Original data processing: Nucleated cell counts were estimated from reference gene primer amplification. Clones were read by immunoSEQ multiplex PCR, and TCRdb kept only the in-frame ones, dropping some. That table is the source of V, J and clone size, and D and trimming were worked out from the DNA. Among approximately 150,000 clones listed, roughly 84% were seen once. Sequences were obtained from peripheral blood. V is TRBV5-5 and J is TRBJ2-2, with TRBD2 as a possible D gene (6 bases). The sequence came from a man in his fifties or sixties with acute or convalescent COVID-19. The CDR3 DNA follows: TGTGCCAGCAGCCAAATCCCGGGGAGGTTGGGGACCGGGGAGCTGTTTTTT. Translating gives CASSQIPGRLGTGELFF.